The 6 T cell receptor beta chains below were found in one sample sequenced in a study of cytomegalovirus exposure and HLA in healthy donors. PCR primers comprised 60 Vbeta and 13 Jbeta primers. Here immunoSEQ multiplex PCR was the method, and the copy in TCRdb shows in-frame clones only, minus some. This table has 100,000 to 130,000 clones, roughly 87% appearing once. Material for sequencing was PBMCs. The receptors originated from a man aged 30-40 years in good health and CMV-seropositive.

CDR3 protein: CASSQRTGAVSYNSPLHF. In nucleotides, the CDR3 is TGCGCCAGCAGCCAACGGACAGGAGCGGTCTCCTATAATTCACCCCTCCACTTT. The chain couples TRBV4-1 to TRBJ1-6, with 7 nucleotides matching TRBD1. Germline V gives CDR1 MGHRA, CDR2 YSYEKL. J lost 0 bases, V lost 2 bases, and 7 bases had no gene match. There are 18 residues in the CDR3.

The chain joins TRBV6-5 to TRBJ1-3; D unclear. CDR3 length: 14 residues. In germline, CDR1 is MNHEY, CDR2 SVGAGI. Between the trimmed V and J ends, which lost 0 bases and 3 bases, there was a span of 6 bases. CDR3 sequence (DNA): TGTGCCAGCAGTTACTCGAGTTTTGGAAACACCATATATTTT. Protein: CASSYSSFGNTIYF.

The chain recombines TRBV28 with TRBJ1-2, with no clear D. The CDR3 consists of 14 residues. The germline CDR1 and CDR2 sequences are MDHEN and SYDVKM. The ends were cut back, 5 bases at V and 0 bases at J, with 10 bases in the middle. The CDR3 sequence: CASSPLAANYGYTF. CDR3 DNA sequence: TGTGCCAGCAGTCCCCTAGCGGCTAACTATGGCTACACCTTC.

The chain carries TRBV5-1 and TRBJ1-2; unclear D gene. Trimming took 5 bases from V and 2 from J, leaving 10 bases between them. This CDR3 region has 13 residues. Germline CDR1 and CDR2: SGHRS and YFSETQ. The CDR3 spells CASRSGSNYGYTF. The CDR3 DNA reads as TGCGCCAGCAGATCTGGCTCAAACTATGGCTACACCTTC.

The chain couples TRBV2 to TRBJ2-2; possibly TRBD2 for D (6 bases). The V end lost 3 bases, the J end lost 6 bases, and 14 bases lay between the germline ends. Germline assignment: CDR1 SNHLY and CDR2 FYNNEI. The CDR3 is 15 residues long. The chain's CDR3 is CASSETREGAGELFF. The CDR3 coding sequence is TGTGCCAGCAGTGAGACTAGAGAAGGCGCCGGGGAGCTGTTTTTT. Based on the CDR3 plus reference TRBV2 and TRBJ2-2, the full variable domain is EPEVTQTPSHQVTQMGQEVILRCVPISNHLYFYWYRQILGQKVEFLVSFYNNEISEKSEIFDDQFSVERPDGSNFTLKIRSTKLEDSAMYFCASSETREGAGELFFGEGSRLTVL.

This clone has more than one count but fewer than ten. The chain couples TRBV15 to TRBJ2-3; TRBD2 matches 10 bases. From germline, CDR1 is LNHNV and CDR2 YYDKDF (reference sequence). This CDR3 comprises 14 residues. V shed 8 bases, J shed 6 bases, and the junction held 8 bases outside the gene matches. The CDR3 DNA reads TGTGCCACCCGATCTAGCGGGGGTGCCGATACGCAGTATTTT. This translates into CATRSSGGADTQYF. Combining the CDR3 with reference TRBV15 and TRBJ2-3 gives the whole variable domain DAMVIQNPRYQVTQFGKPVTLSCSQTLNHNVMYWYQQKSSQAPKLLFHYYDKDFNNEADTPDNFQSRRPNTSFCFLDIRSPGLGDTAMYLCATRSSGGADTQYFGPGTRLTVL.